This T cell receptor beta chain was identified during a study of beta chain features in type 1 diabetes. Study information: The number of sorted cells examined across all samples was fewer than 110,000,000. Points from the study as a whole: Within each of all four CD4+ subsets, Type 1 diabetes patients had TCRB CDR3s that were moderately but significantly shorter. Researchers could not determine here whether HLA type influences TCRB rearrangement.

Populations isolated by sorting all had purity greater than 95%. With respect to this clone: Its specificity is not known.

The whole isolated RNA underwent reverse transcription, so sequencing captured expressed TCRB transcripts. TCRdb's table, derived via immunoSEQ multiplex PCR, lists solely in-frame clones and lacks some. The table has about 15,000 clones, approximately 69% seen once; the top ten hold roughly 0.5%. The V gene lost 0 bases and the J gene lost 6 bases, with 14 bases spanning the gap. Germline V gene data show CDR1 as MNHNY and CDR2 as SVGAGI (reference sequence). The CDR3 has 15 residues. The rearrangement links TRBV6-6 to TRBJ1-1; D is uncertain. This clonotype was sampled from a woman aged 18 to 35 with type 1 diabetes. The sequenced sample was stem cell memory CD4+ T cells from blood. The chain's CDR3 is CASSYSVQTTAEAFF. CDR3 coding DNA: TGTGCCAGCAGTTACTCGGTCCAGACTACCGCTGAAGCTTTCTTT.